This T cell receptor (beta chain) was sequenced for a study of T cell repertoires in cytomegalovirus infection. Across the whole study: Through public TCR beta signatures, both CMV infection and matching HLA type were indicated.

The germline V and J ends were trimmed by 7 bases and 8 bases, with 3 bases remaining between them. CDR1 and CDR2 (germline): SNHLY, FYNNEI. CDR3 length: 9 residues. TCRdb processed the reads anew with MiXCR; each CDR3 protein has one entry. The sample carries approximately 910,000 distinct CDR3 sequences, less than 35% recorded once. Notes on this clonotype: Its matching antigen is unknown.

Findings of the study overall: Ex vivo responses were dominated by HLA-C-restricted CMV-specific TCR beta clonotypes.

The source material was cultured CD8+ T cells from PBMCs, sampled from culture after CMV antigen stimulation. The receptor was derived from a human donor in good health (CMV status not recorded). Some clones in this sample may be carry-over from other donors' samples. The gene calls are TRBV2 and TRBJ2-1; no definite D call. CDR3 nucleotides: TGTGCCAGCAAGGATGAGCAGTTCTTC. It yields the protein CASKDEQFF.